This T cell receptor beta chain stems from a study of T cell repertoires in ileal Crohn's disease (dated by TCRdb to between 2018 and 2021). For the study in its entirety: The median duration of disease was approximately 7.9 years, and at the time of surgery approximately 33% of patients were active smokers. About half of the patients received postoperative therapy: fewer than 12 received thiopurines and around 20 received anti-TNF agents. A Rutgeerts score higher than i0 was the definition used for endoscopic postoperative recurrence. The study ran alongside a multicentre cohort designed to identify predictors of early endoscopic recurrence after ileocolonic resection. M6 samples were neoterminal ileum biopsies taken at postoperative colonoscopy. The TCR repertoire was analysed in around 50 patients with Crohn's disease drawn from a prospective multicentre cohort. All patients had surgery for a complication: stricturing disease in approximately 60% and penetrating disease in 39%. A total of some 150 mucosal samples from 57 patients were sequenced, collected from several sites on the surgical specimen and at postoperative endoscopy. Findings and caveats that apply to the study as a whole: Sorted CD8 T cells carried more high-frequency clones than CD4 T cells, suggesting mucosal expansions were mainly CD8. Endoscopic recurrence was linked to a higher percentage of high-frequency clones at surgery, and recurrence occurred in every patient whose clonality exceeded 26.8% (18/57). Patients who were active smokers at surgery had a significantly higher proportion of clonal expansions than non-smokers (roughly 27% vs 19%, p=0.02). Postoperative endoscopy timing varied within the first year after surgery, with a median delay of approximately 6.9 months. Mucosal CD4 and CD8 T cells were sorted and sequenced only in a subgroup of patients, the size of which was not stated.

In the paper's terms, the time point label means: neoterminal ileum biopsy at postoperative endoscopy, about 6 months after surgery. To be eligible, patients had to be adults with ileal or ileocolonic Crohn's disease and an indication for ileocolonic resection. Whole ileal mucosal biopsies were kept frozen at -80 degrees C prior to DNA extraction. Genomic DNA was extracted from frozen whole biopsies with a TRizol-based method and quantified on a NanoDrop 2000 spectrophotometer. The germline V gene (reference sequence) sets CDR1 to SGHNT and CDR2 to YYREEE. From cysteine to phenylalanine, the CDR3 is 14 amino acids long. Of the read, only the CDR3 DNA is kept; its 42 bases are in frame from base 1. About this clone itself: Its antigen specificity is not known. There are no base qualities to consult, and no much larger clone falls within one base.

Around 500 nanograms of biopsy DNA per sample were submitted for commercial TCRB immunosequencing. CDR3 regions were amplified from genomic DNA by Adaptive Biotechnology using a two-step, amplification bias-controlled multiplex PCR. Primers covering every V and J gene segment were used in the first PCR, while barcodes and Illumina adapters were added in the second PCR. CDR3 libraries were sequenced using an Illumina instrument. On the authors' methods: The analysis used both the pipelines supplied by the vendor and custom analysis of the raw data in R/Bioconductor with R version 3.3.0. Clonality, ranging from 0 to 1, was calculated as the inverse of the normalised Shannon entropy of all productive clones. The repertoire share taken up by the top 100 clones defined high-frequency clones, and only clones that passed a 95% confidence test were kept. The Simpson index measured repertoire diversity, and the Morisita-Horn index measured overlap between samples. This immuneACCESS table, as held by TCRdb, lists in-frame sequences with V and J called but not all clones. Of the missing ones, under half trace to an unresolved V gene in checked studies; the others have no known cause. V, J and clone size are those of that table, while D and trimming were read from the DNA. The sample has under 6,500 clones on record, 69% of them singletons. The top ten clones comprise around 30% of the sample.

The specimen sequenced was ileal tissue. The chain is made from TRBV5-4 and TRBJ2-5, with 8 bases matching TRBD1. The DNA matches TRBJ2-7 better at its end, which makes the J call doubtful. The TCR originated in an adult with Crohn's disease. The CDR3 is CASSAGTGGYEQYF. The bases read TGTGCCAGCAGCGCCGGGACAGGAGGCTACGAGCAGTACTTC.